This TCR beta chain was sequenced for a study of patients and donors after allogeneic stem cell transplantation (dated by TCRdb to 2018 to 2020). This clonotype was detected a few times. Its specific antigen is unknown. Nothing much larger sits one base from this clone, and base qualities are not available. The library was obtained by RT-PCR. Sequencing used a NextSeq 550. TCRdb reprocessing: public reads trimmed at Q25 with fastp, clones called with MiXCR, in-frame beta chains kept. All rows with the same CDR3 protein become a single entry with the most common DNA and genes. Within this sample are about 150,000 distinct CDR3 sequences, with 24% of them counted one time only. The ten largest clones represent 26% of the sample. The CDR3 runs 14 amino acids, cysteine and phenylalanine included. The CDR3 DNA has 42 bases and is translated from base 1. The germline V gene (reference sequence) yields LGHDT for CDR1 and YNNKEL for CDR2. Between the V and J ends, shortened by 1 base and 3 bases respectively, the junction contains 10 bases.

The sequenced sample was blood, either unsorted or a sorted T cell fraction (not recorded which). The source is a human donor who was either an allogeneic HSCT recipient or a stem cell or donor lymphocyte infusion donor (not recorded which). It is not recorded whose cells these are; they may come from a transplant donor. The rearranged segments are TRBV3-1 and TRBJ2-7; no D gene is confidently identified. The sequence in DNA is TGTGCCAGCAGCCAAGTAGTAGTGGGCTACGAGCAGTACTTC. Its coded protein is CASSQVVVGYEQYF.